This TCR beta chain was observed in a study of Ad26.COV2.S vaccination and SARS-CoV-2 variants. Study-wide context: The donor was enrolled in the Ad26.COV2.S arm of the COV1001 trial. Ad26.COV2.S given intramuscularly, once or twice 56 days apart.

In regard to this clone: No antigen is known for it.

Treatment denoted: around 19 received Ad26.COV2.S at low or high dose, single or two shots; 5 received placebo; per-sample allocation not given. On day 63 after the first injection, vaccine and placebo recipients gave samples. Study findings and constraints: Possibly, TCR breadth and depth analyses underestimated total T cell responses. Among vaccine recipients, spike-specific TCR breadth exceeded that of placebo recipients.

Repertoires were generated with immunoSEQ multiplex PCR, while TCRdb's copy carries only in-frame clones and drops some. The sample has 320,000 or so clones, roughly nine tenths seen once. Germline V gene data show CDR1 as MNHEY and CDR2 as SMNVEV (reference sequence). The CDR3 length is 15 residues. V was trimmed by 5 bases and J by 3 bases, leaving 14 bases between them. The receptor was derived from a person between 18 and 59 years old who received the Ad26.COV2.S COVID-19 vaccine or a placebo. Sequenced here: peripheral blood, sampled in a trial of Ad26.COV2.S vaccine versus placebo. This chain links TRBV27 with TRBJ1-3; the D gene is possibly TRBD1 (6 bases). The DNA for the CDR3 is TGTGCCAGCAGTCCCCGCGGACAGATTGGAAACACCATATATTTT. It yields the protein CASSPRGQIGNTIYF.